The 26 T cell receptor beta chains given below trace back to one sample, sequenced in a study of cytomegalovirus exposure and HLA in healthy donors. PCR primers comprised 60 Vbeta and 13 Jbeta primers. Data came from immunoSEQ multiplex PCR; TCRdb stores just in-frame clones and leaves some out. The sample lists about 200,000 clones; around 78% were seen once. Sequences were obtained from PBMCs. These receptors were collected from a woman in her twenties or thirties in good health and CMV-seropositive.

CDR3 DNA sequence: TGTGCCAGCACTTCAATTCAAGAGATGAACACTGAAGCTTTCTTT. Residues: CASTSIQEMNTEAFF. V is TRBV6-5 and J is TRBJ1-1; no firm D call. The V end lost 7 bases, the J end lost 0 bases, and 15 bases lay between the germline ends. In germline, CDR1 is MNHEY, CDR2 SVGAGI. The CDR3 totals 15 residues.

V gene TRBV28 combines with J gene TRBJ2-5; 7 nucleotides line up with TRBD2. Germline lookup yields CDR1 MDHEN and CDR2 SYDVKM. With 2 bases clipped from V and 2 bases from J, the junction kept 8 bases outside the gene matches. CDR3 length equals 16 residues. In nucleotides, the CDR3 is TGTGCCAGCAGTTTAGTGGCCGGGGGGTTACAAGAGACCCAGTACTTC. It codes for CASSLVAGGLQETQYF.

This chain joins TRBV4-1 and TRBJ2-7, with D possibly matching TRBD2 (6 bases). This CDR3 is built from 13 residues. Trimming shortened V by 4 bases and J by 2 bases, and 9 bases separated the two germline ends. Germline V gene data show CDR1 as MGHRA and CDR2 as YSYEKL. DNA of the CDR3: TGCGCCAGCAGCCGGGGGGTAGCCTACGAGCAGTACTTC. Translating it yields CASSRGVAYEQYF.

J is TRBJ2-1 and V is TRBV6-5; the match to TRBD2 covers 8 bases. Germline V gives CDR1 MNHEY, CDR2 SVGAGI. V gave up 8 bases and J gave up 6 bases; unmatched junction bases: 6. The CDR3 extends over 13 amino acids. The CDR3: CASGLAGGNEQFF. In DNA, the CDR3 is TGTGCCAGCGGGCTAGCGGGTGGCAATGAGCAGTTCTTC.

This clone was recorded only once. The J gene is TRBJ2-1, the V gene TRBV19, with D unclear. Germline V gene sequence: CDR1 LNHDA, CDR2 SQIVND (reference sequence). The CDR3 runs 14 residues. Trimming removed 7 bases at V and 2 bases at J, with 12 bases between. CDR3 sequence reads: CASNGGITYNEQFF. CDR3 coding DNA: TGTGCCAGTAACGGCGGAATAACCTACAATGAGCAGTTCTTC. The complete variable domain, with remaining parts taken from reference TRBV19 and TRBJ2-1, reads DGGITQSPKYLFRKEGQNVTLSCEQNLNHDAMYWYRQDPGQGLRLIYYSQIVNDFQKGDIAEGYSVSREKKESFPLTVTSAQKNPTAFYLCASNGGITYNEQFFGPGTRLTVL.

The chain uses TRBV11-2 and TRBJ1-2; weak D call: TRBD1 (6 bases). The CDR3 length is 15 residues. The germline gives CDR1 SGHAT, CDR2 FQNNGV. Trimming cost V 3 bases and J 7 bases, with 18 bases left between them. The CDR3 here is CASSFSTTGAGGYTF. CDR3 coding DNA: TGTGCCAGCAGCTTTTCAACGACAGGTGCGGGTGGCTACACCTTC. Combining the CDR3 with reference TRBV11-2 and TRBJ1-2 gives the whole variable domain EAGVAQSPRYKIIEKRQSVAFWCNPISGHATLYWYQQILGQGPKLLIQFQNNGVVDDSQLPKDRFSAERLKGVDSTLKIQPAKLEDSAVYLCASSFSTTGAGGYTFGSGTRLTVV.

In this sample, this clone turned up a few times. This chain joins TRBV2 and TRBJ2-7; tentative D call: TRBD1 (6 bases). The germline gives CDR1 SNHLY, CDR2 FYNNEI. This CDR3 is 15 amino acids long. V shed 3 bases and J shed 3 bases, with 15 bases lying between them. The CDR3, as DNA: TGTGCCAGCAGTGAGCTGGCAGGGGCCCTCTACGAGCAGTACTTC. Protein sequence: CASSELAGALYEQYF.

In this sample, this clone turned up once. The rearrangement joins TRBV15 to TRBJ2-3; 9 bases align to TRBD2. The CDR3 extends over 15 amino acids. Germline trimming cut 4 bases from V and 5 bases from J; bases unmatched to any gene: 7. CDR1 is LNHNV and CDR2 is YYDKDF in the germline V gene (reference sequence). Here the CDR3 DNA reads TGTGCCACCAGCACTAGCGGGGAGGTGGTAGATACGCAGTATTTT. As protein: CATSTSGEVVDTQYF.

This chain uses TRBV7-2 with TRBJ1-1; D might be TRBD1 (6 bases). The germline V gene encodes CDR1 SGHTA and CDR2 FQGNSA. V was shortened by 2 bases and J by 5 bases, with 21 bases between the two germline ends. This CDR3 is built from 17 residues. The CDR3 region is CASSLFADEGEWTEAFF. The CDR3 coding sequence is TGTGCCAGCAGCTTATTTGCTGATGAGGGGGAGTGGACTGAAGCTTTCTTT.

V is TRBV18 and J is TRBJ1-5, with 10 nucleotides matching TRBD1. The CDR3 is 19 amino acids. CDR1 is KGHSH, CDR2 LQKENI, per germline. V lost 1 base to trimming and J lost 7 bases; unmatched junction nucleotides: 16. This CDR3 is CASSPLGATGTGAGQPQHF. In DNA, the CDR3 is TGTGCCAGCTCACCACTAGGTGCAACCGGGACAGGGGCAGGACAGCCCCAGCATTTT.

CDR3 sequence reads: CASSLEPVTDTQYF. The CDR3 nucleotides read TGTGCCAGCAGCTTAGAGCCGGTCACAGATACGCAGTATTTT. The chain combines TRBV7-8 with TRBJ2-3, with D unresolved. The CDR3 spans 14 residues. Germline V gene sequence: CDR1 SGHVS, CDR2 FQNEAQ. Trimming cost V 1 base and J 2 bases, with 7 bases left between them.

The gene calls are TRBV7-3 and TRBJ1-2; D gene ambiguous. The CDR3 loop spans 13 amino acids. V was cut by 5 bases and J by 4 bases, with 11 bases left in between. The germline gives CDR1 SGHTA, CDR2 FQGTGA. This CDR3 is CASSPGGLYGYTF. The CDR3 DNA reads TGTGCCAGCAGCCCGGGAGGGCTCTATGGCTACACCTTC.

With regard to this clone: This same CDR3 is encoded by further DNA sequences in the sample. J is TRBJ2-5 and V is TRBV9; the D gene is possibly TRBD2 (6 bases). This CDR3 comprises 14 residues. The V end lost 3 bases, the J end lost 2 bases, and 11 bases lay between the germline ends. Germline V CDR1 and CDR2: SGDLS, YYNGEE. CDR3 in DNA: TGTGCCAGCAGCGGTCCGGGGGTACAAGAGACCCAGTACTTC. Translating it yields CASSGPGVQETQYF.

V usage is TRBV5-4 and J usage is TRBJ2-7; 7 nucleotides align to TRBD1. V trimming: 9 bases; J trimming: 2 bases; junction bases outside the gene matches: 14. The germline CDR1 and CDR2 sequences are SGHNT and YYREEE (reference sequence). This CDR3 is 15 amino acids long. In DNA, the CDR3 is TGTGCCACTTCCTCGATCGACAGGGACCCCTACGAGCAGTACTTC. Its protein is CATSSIDRDPYEQYF.

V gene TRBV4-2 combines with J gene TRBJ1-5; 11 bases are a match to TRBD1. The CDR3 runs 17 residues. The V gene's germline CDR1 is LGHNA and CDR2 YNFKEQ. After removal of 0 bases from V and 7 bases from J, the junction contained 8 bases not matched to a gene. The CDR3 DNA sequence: TGTGCCAGCAGCCAAGATCGGACAGGGGGCTTCTGGCAGCCCCAGCATTTT. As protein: CASSQDRTGGFWQPQHF.

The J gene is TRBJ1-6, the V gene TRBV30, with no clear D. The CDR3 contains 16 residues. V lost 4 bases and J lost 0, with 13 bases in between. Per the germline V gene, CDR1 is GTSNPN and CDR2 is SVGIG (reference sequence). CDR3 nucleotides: TGTGCCTGGAAGCTCACCGGGAGCTCCTATAATTCACCCCTCCACTTT. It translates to CAWKLTGSSYNSPLHF.

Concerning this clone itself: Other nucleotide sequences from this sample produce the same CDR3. Here the CDR3 DNA reads TGTGCCAGCAGATTACAGGGGTTGACTGAAGCTTTCTTT. Translating it yields CASRLQGLTEAFF. This chain uses TRBV28 with TRBJ1-1; 7 nucleotides align to TRBD1. The CDR3 has 13 residues. Germline CDR1 is MDHEN and CDR2 is SYDVKM. J lost 5 bases, V lost 6 bases, and 6 bases had no gene match.

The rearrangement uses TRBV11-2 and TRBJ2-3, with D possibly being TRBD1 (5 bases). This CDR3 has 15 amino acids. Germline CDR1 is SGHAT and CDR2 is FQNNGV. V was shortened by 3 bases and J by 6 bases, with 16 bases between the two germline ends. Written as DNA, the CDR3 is TGTGCCAGCAGCTTCGCGTTGGGGCTGAGGGATACGCAGTATTTT. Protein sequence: CASSFALGLRDTQYF.

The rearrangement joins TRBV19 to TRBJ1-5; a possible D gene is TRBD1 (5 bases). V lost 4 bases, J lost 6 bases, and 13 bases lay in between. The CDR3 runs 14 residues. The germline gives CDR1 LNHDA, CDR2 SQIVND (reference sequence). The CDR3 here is CASSTGTGVQPQHF. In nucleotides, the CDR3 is TGTGCCAGTAGTACCGGAACGGGGGTTCAGCCCCAGCATTTT. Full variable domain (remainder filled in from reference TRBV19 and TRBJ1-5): DGGITQSPKYLFRKEGQNVTLSCEQNLNHDAMYWYRQDPGQGLRLIYYSQIVNDFQKGDIAEGYSVSREKKESFPLTVTSAQKNPTAFYLCASSTGTGVQPQHFGDGTRLSIL.

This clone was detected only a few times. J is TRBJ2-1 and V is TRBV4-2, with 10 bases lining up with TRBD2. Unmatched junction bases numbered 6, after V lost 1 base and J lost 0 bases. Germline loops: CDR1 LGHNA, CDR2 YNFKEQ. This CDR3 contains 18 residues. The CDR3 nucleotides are TGTGCCAGCAGCCAAGTGTTACTAGCGGGAAGCTCCTACAATGAGCAGTTCTTC. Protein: CASSQVLLAGSSYNEQFF.

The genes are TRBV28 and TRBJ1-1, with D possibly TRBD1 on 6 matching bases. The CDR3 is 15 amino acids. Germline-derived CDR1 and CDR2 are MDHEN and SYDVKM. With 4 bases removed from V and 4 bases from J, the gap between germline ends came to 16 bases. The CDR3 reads CASSWPQGESTEAFF. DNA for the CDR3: TGTGCCAGCAGTTGGCCACAGGGCGAAAGCACTGAAGCTTTCTTT.

CDR3 bases: TGTGCCATCAATCCCGACAGGGGGGGTGAAGCTTTCTTT. Amino acid sequence: CAINPDRGGEAFF. The rearrangement joins TRBV10-3 to TRBJ1-1; TRBD1 matches at 9 bases. From germline, CDR1 is ENHRY and CDR2 SYGVKD. The V gene end was trimmed by 7 bases and the J gene end by 7 bases; junction bases not matched to a gene: 7. This CDR3 spans 13 amino acids.

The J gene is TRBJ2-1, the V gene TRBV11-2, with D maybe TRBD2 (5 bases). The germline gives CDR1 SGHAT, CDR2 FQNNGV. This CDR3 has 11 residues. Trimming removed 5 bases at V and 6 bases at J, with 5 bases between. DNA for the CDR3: TGTGCCAGCAGCCGGGGCAATGAGCAGTTCTTC. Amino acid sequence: CASSRGNEQFF. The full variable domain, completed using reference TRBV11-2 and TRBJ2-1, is EAGVAQSPRYKIIEKRQSVAFWCNPISGHATLYWYQQILGQGPKLLIQFQNNGVVDDSQLPKDRFSAERLKGVDSTLKIQPAKLEDSAVYLCASSRGNEQFFGPGTRLTVL.

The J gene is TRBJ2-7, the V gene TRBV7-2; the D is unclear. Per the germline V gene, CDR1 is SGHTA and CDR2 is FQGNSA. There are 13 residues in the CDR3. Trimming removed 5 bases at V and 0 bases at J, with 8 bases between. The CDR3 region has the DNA TGTGCCAGCAGCCTCAGCGCCTCCTACGAGCAGTACTTC. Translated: CASSLSASYEQYF.

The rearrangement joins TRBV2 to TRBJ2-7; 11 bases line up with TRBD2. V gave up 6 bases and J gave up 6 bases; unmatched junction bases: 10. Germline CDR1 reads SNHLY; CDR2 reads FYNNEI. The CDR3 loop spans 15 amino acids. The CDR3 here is CASSFLSSGRFEQYF. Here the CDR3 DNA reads TGTGCCAGCAGCTTTCTATCTAGCGGGAGGTTCGAGCAGTACTTC.

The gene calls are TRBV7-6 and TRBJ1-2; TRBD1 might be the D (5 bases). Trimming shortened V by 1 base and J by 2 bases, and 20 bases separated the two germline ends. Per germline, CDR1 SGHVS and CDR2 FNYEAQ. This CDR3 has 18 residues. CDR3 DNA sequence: TGTGCCAGCAGCTTAGGCAACAGGAACTTAGCTCGAAACTATGGCTACACCTTC. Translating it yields CASSLGNRNLARNYGYTF.